The 23 T cell receptor beta chains listed next were all sequenced from one sample in a study of identical twins. MiXCR, run by TCRdb on the 5' RACE reads, gives a single entry per CDR3 protein. The sample has 400,000 to 500,000 distinct CDR3 sequences; over 11% are singletons. These data were also reused for a study on yellow fever vaccine responses in identical twins.

The source material was CD4+ T cells sorted from blood. The receptors come from a woman aged 18-29 years in good health.

This clonotype was recorded many times. The genes are TRBV7-6 and TRBJ2-4; tentatively, D is TRBD2 (5 bases). In germline, CDR1 is SGHVS, CDR2 FNYEAQ. The V end lost 5 bases, the J end lost 1 base, and 21 bases lay between the germline ends. CDR3 length equals 18 residues. The CDR3 spells CASSPTTPRVVAKNIQYF. CDR3 coding DNA: TGTGCCAGCAGCCCAACGACCCCGAGGGTGGTGGCCAAAAACATTCAGTACTTC.

This clonotype was seen a few times. The chain is built from TRBV27 and TRBJ2-3; D is ambiguous. The CDR3 has 15 amino acids. Germline V lookup: CDR1 MNHEY, CDR2 SMNVEV (reference sequence). V lost 4 bases and J 2 bases, leaving 13 bases between the germline ends. This chain's CDR3 is CASSYIGVNTDTQYF. Written as DNA, the CDR3 is TGTGCCAGCAGTTATATTGGGGTTAACACAGATACGCAGTATTTT.

This clonotype has only a few counts. The chain carries TRBV30 and TRBJ2-5; 10 bases are shared with TRBD2. Germline values: CDR1 GTSNPN, CDR2 SVGIG (reference sequence). Germline trimming cut 2 bases from V and 4 bases from J; bases unmatched to any gene: 7. The CDR3 loop spans 15 amino acids. The CDR3 sequence: CAWSLQTSGSETQYF. The CDR3 coding sequence is TGTGCCTGGAGTCTCCAGACTAGCGGGTCAGAGACCCAGTACTTC.

This clonotype came up a few times. The genes are TRBV29-1 and TRBJ2-2; D not resolved. This CDR3 has 13 residues. CDR1 SQVTM and CDR2 ANQGSEA come from the germline V gene. Trimming took off 4 bases at V and 7 bases at J, with 13 bases between the two ends. The CDR3 sequence: CSVGISMGGELFF. CDR3 sequence (DNA): TGCAGCGTTGGCATCTCAATGGGCGGGGAGCTGTTTTTT.

This clonotype turned up a few times. The chain employs TRBV20-1 and TRBJ2-3, with D tentatively TRBD2 (5 bases). CDR1 and CDR2 from the germline V gene are DFQATT and SNEGSKA (reference sequence). V gave up 2 bases and J gave up 6 bases, with 12 bases separating them. This CDR3 has 13 residues. The CDR3 protein is CSARIGIGDTQYF. The DNA of the CDR3 is TGCAGTGCTAGAATCGGGATAGGGGATACGCAGTATTTT.

This clonotype was seen only a few times. At one end the junction does not follow the germline gene, possibly because of a read error. The chain couples TRBV5-4 to TRBJ2-1; TRBD1 aligns across 9 bases. Looked up from germline, CDR1 is SGHNT and CDR2 is YYREEE (reference sequence). The CDR3 contains 12 residues. The chain's CDR3 is CASSYPGTGYLF. CDR3 in DNA: TGTGCCAGCAGCTATCCCGGGACAGGGTACCTCTTC. Complete variable domain (other parts from reference TRBV5-4 and TRBJ2-1): ETGVTQSPTHLIKTRGQQVTLRCSSQSGHNTVSWYQQALGQGPQFIFQYYREEENGRGNFPPRFSGLQFPNYSSELNVNALELDDSALYLCASSYPGTGYLFGPGTRLTVL.

The chain combines TRBV21-1 with TRBJ1-1. TRBV21-1 is shown as a pseudogene. The CDR3 runs to 13 residues. The DNA for the CDR3 is TGTGCCAGCAACCCGGTAGGGTCCAAGGAAGCTTTCTTT. Translated, it gives CASNPVGSKEAFF.

This clonotype turned up a few times. The chain uses TRBV28 and TRBJ2-7; possibly TRBD2 for D (6 bases). V dropped 7 bases and J dropped 4 bases, with 20 bases sitting between them. The CDR3 totals 15 residues. The germline CDR1 and CDR2 sequences are MDHEN and SYDVKM. In nucleotides, the CDR3 is TGTGCCAGCAACGGAATTCAAGGTAGCGGTTACGAGCAGTACTTC. It codes for CASNGIQGSGYEQYF.

This clonotype showed up just a few times. The CDR3 spells CSAGPGTDTQYF. CDR3 sequence (DNA): TGCAGTGCTGGGCCTGGCACAGATACGCAGTATTTT. This chain joins TRBV20-1 and TRBJ2-3; D is unresolved. The CDR3 has 12 amino acids. The germline V gene has CDR1 DFQATT and CDR2 SNEGSKA (reference sequence). Trimming took 5 bases from V and 1 from J, leaving 7 bases between them.

Only a few counts were recorded for this clonotype. The V call is TRBV12-3 or TRBV12-4, the J call TRBJ2-3; 9 bases match TRBD2. Losses at the gene ends were 8 bases for V and 4 bases for J; bases not matched to a gene: 7. CDR3 size: 14 residues. The CDR3 sequence is CASGLAGRADTQYF. Written as DNA, the CDR3 is TGTGCCAGCGGCCTAGCGGGGAGGGCAGATACGCAGTATTTT.

There are a few counts of this clonotype. The J gene is TRBJ2-3, the V gene TRBV5-1; 7 nucleotides line up with TRBD2. V trimming: 7 bases; J trimming: 4 bases; junction bases outside the gene matches: 12. Germline V gene lookup returns CDR1 SGHRS and CDR2 YFSETQ. The length of the CDR3 is 15 residues. For the CDR3, the DNA is TGCGCCAGCGGTCCACTAGCCGGGGGGTCAGATACGCAGTATTTT. It codes for CASGPLAGGSDTQYF.

V gene TRBV6-6 combines with J gene TRBJ2-7; D is undetermined. Germline V gene lookup returns CDR1 MNHNY and CDR2 SVGAGI (reference sequence). Between the trimmed V and J ends, which lost 5 bases and 7 bases, there was a span of 12 bases. The CDR3 extends over 12 amino acids. Written as DNA, the CDR3 is TGTGCCAGCAGTCCTCCAAAGTATGAGCAGTACTTC. This encodes CASSPPKYEQYF.

V and J are TRBV14 and TRBJ2-5; no clear D gene. The CDR3 contains 15 residues. V lost 7 bases, J lost 2 bases, and 17 bases lay in between. The germline V gene encodes CDR1 SGHDN and CDR2 FVKESK. The CDR3 coding sequence is TGTGCCAGCACAGCCAAGTCCTCAGCTCAAGAGACCCAGTACTTC. The encoded protein is CASTAKSSAQETQYF. Variable domain in full (rest from reference TRBV14 and TRBJ2-5): EAGVTQFPSHSVIEKGQTVTLRCDPISGHDNLYWYRRVMGKEIKFLLHFVKESKQDESGMPNNRFLAERTGGTYSTLKVQPAELEDSGVYFCASTAKSSAQETQYFGPGTRLLVL.

The chain has TRBV6-2 or TRBV6-3 and TRBJ2-1; 9 bases map to TRBD1. The CDR3 contains 14 residues. The trim removed 7 bases at V and 9 bases at J, leaving 10 bases unmatched. The germline CDR1 and CDR2 sequences are MNHEY and SVGEGT. The CDR3 DNA sequence: TGTGCCAGCACCCGGGACAGGGTTTCCGCTGAGCAGTTCTTC. Translation gives CASTRDRVSAEQFF.

This clonotype was seen ten or more times. The CDR3 coding sequence is TGCGCCAGCAGCACGGGACAGGCCTGGGGGGAGACCCAGTACTTC. Its protein product is CASSTGQAWGETQYF. This sequence joins TRBV5-1 and TRBJ2-5; 8 positions agree with TRBD1. Germline-derived CDR1 and CDR2 are SGHRS and YFSETQ. V was pared by 4 bases and J by 5 bases, with 10 bases of the junction left unmatched. This CDR3 comprises 15 residues.

The V gene is TRBV29-1, the J gene TRBJ2-2; 9 bases fit TRBD1. Germline trimming cut 7 bases from V and 6 bases from J; bases unmatched to any gene: 6. The CDR3 loop spans 13 amino acids. Germline loops: CDR1 SQVTM, CDR2 ANQGSEA. The CDR3 protein is CSGKDRGSGELFF. CDR3 sequence (DNA): TGCAGCGGGAAGGACAGGGGCTCCGGGGAGCTGTTTTTT.

This chain links TRBV5-1 with TRBJ2-3, with TRBD1 matching 7 bases. CDR1 is SGHRS, CDR2 YFSETQ, per germline. CDR3 length: 15 residues. J was trimmed by 2 bases and V by 2 bases; bases with no gene match: 5. The CDR3 DNA is TGCGCCAGCAGCTTCACAGGGGTAAACACAGATACGCAGTATTTT. Encoded protein: CASSFTGVNTDTQYF.

On this clonotype: One end of the junction varies from germline; a read error may be responsible. The rearrangement links TRBV10-3 to TRBJ2-1; no clear D gene. The CDR3 runs 11 residues. Germline CDR1 ENHRY, CDR2 SYGVKD. The DNA of the CDR3 is TGTGCCATCAGTGAGTCGGTAATCGCCCACTTC. It specifies CAISESVIAHF.

This chain uses TRBV5-1 with TRBJ2-1, with a tentative D call TRBD1 (5 bases). Trimming removed 0 bases from V and 1 base from J, with 17 bases in between. This CDR3 spans 18 amino acids. Germline CDR1 SGHRS, CDR2 YFSETQ. Here the CDR3 reads CASSLVGVLPGSYNEQFF. In nucleotides, the CDR3 is TGCGCCAGCAGCTTGGTGGGTGTACTCCCAGGGTCCTACAATGAGCAGTTCTTC.

This clonotype was detected only a few times. J is TRBJ2-3 and V is TRBV19; TRBD2 aligns across 8 bases. Losses at the gene ends were 7 bases for V and 0 bases for J; bases not matched to a gene: 0. CDR3 length: 13 residues. Germline-derived CDR1 and CDR2 are LNHDA and SQIVND (reference sequence). The CDR3 sequence is CASTSGSTDTQYF. The CDR3 bases are TGTGCCAGTACTAGCGGGAGCACAGATACGCAGTATTTT.

This clonotype has only a few counts. This sequence may be a read error, since a much larger clone differs from it by one base. V and J are TRBV5-1 and TRBJ2-1; TRBD2 matches 8 bases. The CDR3 is 15 residues long. Germline trimming cut 2 bases from V and 0 bases from J; bases unmatched to any gene: 1. CDR1 SGHRS and CDR2 YFSETQ come from the germline V gene. CDR3 region: CASSFSGTSYNEQFF. CDR3 DNA sequence: TGCGCCAGCAGCTTTAGCGGGACCTCCTACAATGAGCAGTTCTTC.

The rearrangement joins TRBV3-1 to TRBJ2-6; D unresolved. The CDR3 is 14 residues long. With 8 bases removed from V and 1 base from J, the gap between germline ends came to 9 bases. In germline, CDR1 is LGHDT, CDR2 YNNKEL (reference sequence). The CDR3 coding sequence is TGTGCCAGCGGGGAATCGTCTGGGGCCAACGTCCTGACTTTC. Amino acids: CASGESSGANVLTF.

This chain links TRBV10-3 with TRBJ2-7; TRBD2 aligns across 12 bases. V dropped 6 bases and J dropped 4; count of bases not matched to a gene: 1. Per germline, CDR1 ENHRY and CDR2 SYGVKD. The CDR3 is 13 residues long. The CDR3 bases are TGTGCCATCAGGGGGACTAGCGGGTACGAGCAGTACTTC. Its translation: CAIRGTSGYEQYF.